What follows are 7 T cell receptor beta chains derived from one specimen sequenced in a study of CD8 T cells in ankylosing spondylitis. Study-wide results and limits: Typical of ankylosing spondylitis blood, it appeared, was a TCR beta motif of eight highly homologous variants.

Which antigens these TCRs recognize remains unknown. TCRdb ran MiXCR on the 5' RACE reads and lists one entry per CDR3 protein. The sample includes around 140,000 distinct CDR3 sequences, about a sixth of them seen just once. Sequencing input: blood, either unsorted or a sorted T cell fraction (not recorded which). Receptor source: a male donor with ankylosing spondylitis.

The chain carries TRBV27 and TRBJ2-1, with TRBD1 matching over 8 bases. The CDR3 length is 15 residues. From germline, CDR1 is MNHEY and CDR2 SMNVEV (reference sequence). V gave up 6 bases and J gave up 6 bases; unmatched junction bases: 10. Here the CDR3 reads CASSWRAGGFNEQFF. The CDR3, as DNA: TGTGCCAGCAGCTGGAGGGCAGGGGGCTTCAATGAGCAGTTCTTC.

CDR3 sequence: CATSRDLGTGYNEQFF. CDR3 DNA sequence: TGTGCCACCAGCAGAGATCTGGGGACAGGGTACAATGAGCAGTTCTTC. The chain carries TRBV15 and TRBJ2-1; 9 bases fit TRBD1. Germline V gene lookup returns CDR1 LNHNV and CDR2 YYDKDF (reference sequence). V shed 0 bases and J 4 bases; nucleotides not matched to a gene: 4. The CDR3 consists of 16 residues. Full variable domain (outside the CDR3, taken from reference TRBV15 and TRBJ2-1): DAMVIQNPRYQVTQFGKPVTLSCSQTLNHNVMYWYQQKSSQAPKLLFHYYDKDFNNEADTPDNFQSRRPNTSFCFLDIRSPGLGDTAMYLCATSRDLGTGYNEQFFGPGTRLTVL.

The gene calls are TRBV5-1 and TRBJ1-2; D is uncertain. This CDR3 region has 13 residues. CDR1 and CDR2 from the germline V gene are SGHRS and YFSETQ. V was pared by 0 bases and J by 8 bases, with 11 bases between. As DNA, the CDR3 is TGCGCCAGCAGCTTGGCCAAGCAGAACGGCTACACCTTC. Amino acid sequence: CASSLAKQNGYTF.

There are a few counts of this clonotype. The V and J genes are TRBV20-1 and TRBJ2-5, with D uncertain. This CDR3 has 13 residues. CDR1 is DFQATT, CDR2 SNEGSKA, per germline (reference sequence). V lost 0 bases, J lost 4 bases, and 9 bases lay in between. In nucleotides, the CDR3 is TGCAGTGCTAGAGATCAGAACAGAGAGACCCAGTACTTC. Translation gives CSARDQNRETQYF.

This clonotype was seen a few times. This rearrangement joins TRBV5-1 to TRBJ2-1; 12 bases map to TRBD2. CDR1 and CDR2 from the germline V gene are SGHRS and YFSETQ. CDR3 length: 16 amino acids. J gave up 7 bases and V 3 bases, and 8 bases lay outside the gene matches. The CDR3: CASSSPRLAGVNEQFF. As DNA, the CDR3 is TGCGCCAGCAGCTCACCCCGACTAGCGGGGGTTAATGAGCAGTTCTTC.

The CDR3 DNA reads as TGTGCCAGCAGCCAAGATCTGGGGACGCAGTATTTT. Encoded protein: CASSQDLGTQYF. The chain employs TRBV4-2 and TRBJ2-3; D is undetermined. This CDR3 is 12 amino acids long. The germline gives CDR1 LGHNA, CDR2 YNFKEQ. Trimming cost V 0 bases and J 9 bases, with 7 bases left between them.

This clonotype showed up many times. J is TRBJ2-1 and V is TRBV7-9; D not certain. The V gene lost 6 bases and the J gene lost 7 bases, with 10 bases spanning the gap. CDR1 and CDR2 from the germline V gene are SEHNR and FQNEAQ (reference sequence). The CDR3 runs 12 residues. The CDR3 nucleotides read TGTGCCAGCAGTTTGGGATCTAATGAGCAGTTCTTC. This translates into CASSLGSNEQFF.